This T cell receptor (beta chain) was found in a study of response to subunit inactivated influenza vaccine. The length of the CDR3 is 16 residues. Germline assignment: CDR1 SGHTA and CDR2 FQGNSA. V shed 1 base, J shed 3 bases, and the junction held 7 bases outside the gene matches. Findings of the study overall: Authors suggested that a seasonal influenza vaccination recruits few new T cells each time.

TCRdb re-called the RT-PCR reads through MiXCR, storing one row per CDR3 protein. The repertoire includes 600,000 to 850,000 distinct CDR3 sequences, 13% to 15% of them detected once, and less than 8.5% sits in the top ten. With respect to this clonotype: As yet, its antigen is unknown.

The gene calls are TRBV7-2 and TRBJ1-1, with 8 bases matching TRBD1. This TCR was recovered from a man aged 45-65 years who received an inactivated influenza vaccine. The source material was PBMCs from blood, sampled 14 days before vaccination. The CDR3 DNA is TGTGCCAGCAGCTTAGTGGGCAGGGGGCAGTACACTGAAGCTTTCTTT. Its translation: CASSLVGRGQYTEAFF.